Following are 10 T cell receptor beta chains from one sample sequenced in a study of blood T cells in healthy people across ages. Then a second PCR, running about 6 to 11 cycles, was carried out with a sample-barcoded 5' primer and a J-beta primer mix. TCRdb recomputed calls from the 5' RACE reads with MiXCR, one row per CDR3 protein. Here the sample spans around 500,000 distinct CDR3 sequences, 47% being singletons. The sample comprised blood. Receptors were obtained from a man at least 80 years old in good health.

This clonotype was picked up a small number of times. The J gene is TRBJ2-7, the V gene TRBV3-1, with 9 bases lining up with TRBD1. The CDR3 runs 14 residues. Losses at the gene ends were 6 bases for V and 5 bases for J; bases not matched to a gene: 8. Germline-derived CDR1 and CDR2 are LGHDT and YNNKEL (reference sequence). The CDR3 reads CASRQHGQGNEQYF. DNA of the CDR3: TGTGCCAGCAGGCAACATGGACAGGGGAACGAGCAGTACTTC.

Details on this clonotype: The CDR3 carries no conserved terminal phenylalanine or tryptophan, so it likely arises from a read error. This chain links TRBV7-9 with TRBJ2-7; 12 nucleotides align to TRBD2. This CDR3 region has 16 residues. Per germline, CDR1 SEHNR and CDR2 FQNEAQ (reference sequence). V dropped 3 bases and J dropped 2; count of bases not matched to a gene: 5. The CDR3 loop is CASSLASGRATYEQYY. The CDR3 DNA is TGTGCCAGCAGCTTGGCTAGCGGGAGGGCGACCTACGAGCAGTACTAC.

In regard to this clonotype: Given a much more abundant clone one base away, this may be a read error. V gene TRBV6-5 combines with J gene TRBJ2-1, with a tentative D call TRBD2 (5 bases). The better agreement between TRBJ2-7 and the DNA end casts doubt on the J call. The CDR3 contains 17 residues. Germline-derived CDR1 and CDR2 are MNHEY and SVGAGI. CDR3 protein: CASSYSSSASSYNEQYF. DNA for the CDR3: TGTGCCAGCAGTTACTCGAGTAGCGCGAGCTCCTACAATGAGCAGTACTTC.

This clonotype showed up just a few times. The chain employs TRBV4-1 and TRBJ2-3; D is ambiguous. The CDR3 has 17 residues. Between the trimmed V and J ends, which lost 4 bases and 2 bases, there was a span of 19 bases. Germline V gene lookup returns CDR1 MGHRA and CDR2 YSYEKL. Here the CDR3 DNA reads TGCGCCAGCAGCCTGGGGTTCGAGAACGGCATCACAGATACGCAGTATTTT. Its protein product is CASSLGFENGITDTQYF.

The chain has TRBV24-1 and TRBJ2-3; TRBD2 matches at 9 bases. J gave up 0 bases and V 7 bases, and 10 bases lay outside the gene matches. Germline-derived CDR1 and CDR2 are KGHDR and SFDVKD. The CDR3 is 17 amino acids. The CDR3, as DNA: TGTGCCACCAGCCGCGCCCTAGCGGGGCAAAGCACAGATACGCAGTATTTT. It encodes CATSRALAGQSTDTQYF.

CDR3 protein: CASGTGDQPQHF. The CDR3 bases are TGTGCCAGCGGGACAGGGGACCAGCCCCAGCATTTT. The gene calls are TRBV9 and TRBJ1-5, with TRBD1 matching 10 bases. CDR3 length: 12 residues. Trimming took 7 bases from V and 7 from J; bases not matched to a gene: 2. From germline, CDR1 is SGDLS and CDR2 YYNGEE.

Points on this clonotype: This may come from a read error, since a much larger clone is one base off. The chain joins TRBV6-5 to TRBJ2-1, with 9 bases aligning to TRBD1. The germline V gene has CDR1 MNHEY and CDR2 SVGAGI. Trimming cost V 6 bases and J 10 bases; bases outside gene matches: 13. The CDR3 sequence is 15 residues long. The CDR3 loop is CASSARTGASMEQFF. The CDR3 DNA sequence: TGTGCCAGCAGCGCCCGGACAGGGGCTTCAATGGAGCAGTTCTTC.

CDR3 sequence: CAIAELAGGPYEQYF. CDR3 bases: TGTGCCATCGCTGAATTAGCGGGGGGGCCCTACGAGCAGTACTTC. The chain links TRBV10-3 to TRBJ2-7; 11 bases agree with TRBD2. The CDR3 has 15 amino acids. V was pared by 8 bases and J by 2 bases, with 8 bases of the junction left unmatched. The V gene's germline CDR1 is ENHRY and CDR2 SYGVKD.

This chain links TRBV6-5 with TRBJ2-7; 8 bases are shared with TRBD2. The junction had 6 bases not matched to a gene; V was cut back by 9 bases and J by 2 bases. The CDR3 runs to 13 residues. Germline assignment: CDR1 MNHEY and CDR2 SVGAGI. In DNA, the CDR3 is TGTGCCAGTACATACGGGGGGGCCTACGAGCAGTACTTC. The encoded protein is CASTYGGAYEQYF.

This clonotype was counted between two and nine times. The gene calls are TRBV5-1 and TRBJ2-1; D is ambiguous. V dropped 1 base and J dropped 0 bases, with 8 bases sitting between them. There are 15 residues in the CDR3. Germline CDR1 SGHRS, CDR2 YFSETQ. The CDR3 loop reads CASSLRLSSYNEQFF. CDR3 nucleotides: TGCGCCAGCAGCTTGAGACTTAGCTCCTACAATGAGCAGTTCTTC. Full variable domain (missing parts from reference TRBV5-1 and TRBJ2-1): KAGVTQTPRYLIKTRGQQVTLSCSPISGHRSVSWYQQTPGQGLQFLFEYFSETQRNKGNFPGRFSGRQFSNSRSEMNVSTLELGDSALYLCASSLRLSSYNEQFFGPGTRLTVL.